This T cell receptor beta chain was sequenced in a study of Ad26.COV2.S vaccination and SARS-CoV-2 variants. On the study more broadly: Once or twice, 56 days apart, Ad26.COV2.S was delivered intramuscularly. Study-wide results and limits: Total T cell responses, in the TCR breadth and depth analyses, may have been underestimated.

Assay used: immunoSEQ multiplex PCR; TCRdb lists only in-frame clones, some missing. The table lists hundreds of thousands of clones, 65% to 90% of them singletons, with about 11% in the top ten. Germline CDR1 is SGHNT and CDR2 is YYREEE (reference sequence). The CDR3 totals 16 residues. V dropped 3 bases and J dropped 2; count of bases not matched to a gene: 8. Treatment denoted: over 15 received Ad26.COV2.S at low or high dose, single or two shots; about five received placebo; per-sample allocation not given. Sampling was performed 63 days after the first vaccine or placebo injection. To note about this clone: The antigen remains undetermined.

This sequence joins TRBV5-4 and TRBJ2-1, with TRBD2 identical over 7 bases. The sequence was collected from a person between 18 and 65 years old who received the Ad26.COV2.S COVID-19 vaccine or a placebo. Sequenced here: peripheral blood, sampled in a trial of Ad26.COV2.S vaccine versus placebo. The CDR3 region has the DNA TGTGCCAGCAGCTCTCCCCCGGGGGGAACCTACAATGAGCAGTTCTTC. Translation gives CASSSPPGGTYNEQFF. Drawing the rest from reference TRBV5-4 and TRBJ2-1, the complete variable domain is ETGVTQSPTHLIKTRGQQVTLRCSSQSGHNTVSWYQQALGQGPQFIFQYYREEENGRGNFPPRFSGLQFPNYSSELNVNALELDDSALYLCASSSPPGGTYNEQFFGPGTRLTVL.